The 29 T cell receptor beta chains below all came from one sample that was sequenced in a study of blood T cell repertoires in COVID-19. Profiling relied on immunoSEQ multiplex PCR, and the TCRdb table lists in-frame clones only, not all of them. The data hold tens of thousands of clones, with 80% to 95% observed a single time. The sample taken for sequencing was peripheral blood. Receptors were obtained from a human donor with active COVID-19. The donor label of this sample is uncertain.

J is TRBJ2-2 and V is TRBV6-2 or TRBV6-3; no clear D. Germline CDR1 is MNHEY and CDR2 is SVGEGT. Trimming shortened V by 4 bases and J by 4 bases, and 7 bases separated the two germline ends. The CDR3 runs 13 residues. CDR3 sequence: CASSFLFTGELFF. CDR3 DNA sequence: TGTGCCAGCAGTTTCCTGTTCACCGGGGAGCTGTTTTTT.

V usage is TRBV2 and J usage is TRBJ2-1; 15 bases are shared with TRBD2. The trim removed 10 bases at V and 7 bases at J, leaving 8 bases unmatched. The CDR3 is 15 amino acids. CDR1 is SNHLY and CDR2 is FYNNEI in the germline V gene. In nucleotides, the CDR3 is TGTGCCACCATCTCCGGACTAGCGGGGGGGAATGAGCAGTTCTTC. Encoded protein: CATISGLAGGNEQFF.

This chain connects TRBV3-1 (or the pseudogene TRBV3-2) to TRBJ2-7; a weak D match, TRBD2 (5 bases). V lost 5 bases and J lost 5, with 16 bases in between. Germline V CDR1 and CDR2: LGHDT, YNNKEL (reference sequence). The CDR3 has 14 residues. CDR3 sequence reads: CASSGDGGSDEQYF. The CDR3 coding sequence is TGTGCCAGCAGCGGCGACGGTGGGAGCGACGAGCAGTACTTC.

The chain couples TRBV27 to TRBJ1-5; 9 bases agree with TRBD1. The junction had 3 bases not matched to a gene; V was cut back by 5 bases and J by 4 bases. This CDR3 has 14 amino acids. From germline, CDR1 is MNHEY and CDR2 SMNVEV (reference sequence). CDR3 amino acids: CASSDRGANQPQHF. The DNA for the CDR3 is TGTGCCAGCAGTGACAGGGGGGCTAATCAGCCCCAGCATTTT.

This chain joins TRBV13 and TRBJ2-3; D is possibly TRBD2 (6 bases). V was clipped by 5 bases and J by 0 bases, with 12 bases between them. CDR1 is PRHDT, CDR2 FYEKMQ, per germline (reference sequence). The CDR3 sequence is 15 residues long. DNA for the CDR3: TGTGCCAGCAGCCCTCGGGACTTGAGCACAGATACGCAGTATTTT. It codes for CASSPRDLSTDTQYF.

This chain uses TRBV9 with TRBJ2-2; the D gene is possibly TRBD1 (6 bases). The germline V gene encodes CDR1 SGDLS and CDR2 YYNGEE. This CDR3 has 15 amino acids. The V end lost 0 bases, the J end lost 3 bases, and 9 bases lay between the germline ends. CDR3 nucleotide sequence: TGTGCCAGCAGCGTAGCGGGACACCACACCGGGGAGCTGTTTTTT. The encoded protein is CASSVAGHHTGELFF.

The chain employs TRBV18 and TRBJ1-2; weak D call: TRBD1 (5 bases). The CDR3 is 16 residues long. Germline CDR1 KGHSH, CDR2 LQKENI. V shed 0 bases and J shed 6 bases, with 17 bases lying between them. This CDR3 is CASSPPDRRGFDGYTF. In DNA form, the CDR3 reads TGTGCCAGCTCACCACCCGATCGTCGGGGGTTTGATGGCTACACCTTC.

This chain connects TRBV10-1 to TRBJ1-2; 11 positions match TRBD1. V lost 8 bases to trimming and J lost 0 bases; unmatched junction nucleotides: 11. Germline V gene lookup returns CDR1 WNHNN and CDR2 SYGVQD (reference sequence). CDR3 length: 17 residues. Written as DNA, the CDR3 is TGCGCCAGCCCCCGGACAGGGGGCGTAACCGCTAACTATGGCTACACCTTC. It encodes CASPRTGGVTANYGYTF.

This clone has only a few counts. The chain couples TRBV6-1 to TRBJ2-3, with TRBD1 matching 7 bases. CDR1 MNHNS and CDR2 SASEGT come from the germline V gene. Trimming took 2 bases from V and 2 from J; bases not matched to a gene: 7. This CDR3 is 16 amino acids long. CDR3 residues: CASSEILGQNTDTQYF. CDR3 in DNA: TGTGCCAGCAGTGAAATATTGGGACAGAACACAGATACGCAGTATTTT.

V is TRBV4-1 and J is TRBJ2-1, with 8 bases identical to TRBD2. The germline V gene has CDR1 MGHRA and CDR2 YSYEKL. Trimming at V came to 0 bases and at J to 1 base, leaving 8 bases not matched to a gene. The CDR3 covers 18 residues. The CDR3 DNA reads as TGCGCCAGCAGCCAAGAGGGGCGGGGGGTCTCGTCCTACAATGAGCAGTTCTTC. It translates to CASSQEGRGVSSYNEQFF.

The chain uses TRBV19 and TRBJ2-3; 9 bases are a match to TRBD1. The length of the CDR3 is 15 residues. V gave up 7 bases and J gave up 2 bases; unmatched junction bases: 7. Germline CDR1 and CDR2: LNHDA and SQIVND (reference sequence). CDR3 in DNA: TGTGCCAGTACCAAGGGACAGGGAGCCACAGATACGCAGTATTTT. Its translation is CASTKGQGATDTQYF.

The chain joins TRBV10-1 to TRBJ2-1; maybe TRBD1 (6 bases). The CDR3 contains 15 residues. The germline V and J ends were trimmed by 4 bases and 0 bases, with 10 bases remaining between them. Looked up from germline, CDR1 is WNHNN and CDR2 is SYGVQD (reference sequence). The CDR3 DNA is TGCGCCAGCAGTGCCAGGACAGTCTCCTACAATGAGCAGTTCTTC. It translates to CASSARTVSYNEQFF.

CDR3 in amino acids: CASRGQGVQPQHF. CDR3 sequence (DNA): TGTGCCAGCAGAGGACAGGGTGTACAGCCCCAGCATTTT. The chain uses TRBV12-3 or TRBV12-4 and TRBJ1-5; 8 bases fit TRBD1. The CDR3 spans 13 residues. J gave up 7 bases and V 6 bases, and 5 bases lay outside the gene matches.

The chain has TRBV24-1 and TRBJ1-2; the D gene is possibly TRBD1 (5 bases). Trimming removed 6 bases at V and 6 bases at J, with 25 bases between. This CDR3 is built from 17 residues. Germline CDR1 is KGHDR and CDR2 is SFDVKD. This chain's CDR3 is CATSRPRLLQGWDGYTF. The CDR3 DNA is TGTGCCACCAGTCGCCCTAGGCTACTTCAGGGTTGGGATGGCTACACCTTC.

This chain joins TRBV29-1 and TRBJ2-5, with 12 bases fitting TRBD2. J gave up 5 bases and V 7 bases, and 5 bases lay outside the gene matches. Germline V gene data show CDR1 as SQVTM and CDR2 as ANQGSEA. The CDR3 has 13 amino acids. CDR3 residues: CSARTSGVETQYF. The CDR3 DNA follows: TGCAGCGCCCGGACTAGCGGGGTTGAGACCCAGTACTTC. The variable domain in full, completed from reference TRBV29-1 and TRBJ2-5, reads SAVISQKPSRDICQRGTSLTIQCQVDSQVTMMFWYRQQPGQSLTLIATANQGSEATYESGFVIDKFPISRPNLTFSTLTVSNMSPEDSSIYLCSARTSGVETQYFGPGTRLLVL.

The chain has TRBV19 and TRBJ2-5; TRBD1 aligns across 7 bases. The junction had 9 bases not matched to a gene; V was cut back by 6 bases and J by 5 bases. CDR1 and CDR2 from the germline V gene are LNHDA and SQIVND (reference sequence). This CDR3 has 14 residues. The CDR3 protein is CASRRQGMTETQYF. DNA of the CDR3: TGTGCCAGTAGAAGACAGGGTATGACGGAGACCCAGTACTTC.

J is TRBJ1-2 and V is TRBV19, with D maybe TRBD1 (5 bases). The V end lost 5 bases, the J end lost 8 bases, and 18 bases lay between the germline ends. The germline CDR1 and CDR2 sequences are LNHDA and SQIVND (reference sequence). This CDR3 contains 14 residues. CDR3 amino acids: CASSPPGLRGGYTF. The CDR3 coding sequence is TGTGCCAGTAGTCCCCCGGGACTACGAGGGGGCTACACCTTC.

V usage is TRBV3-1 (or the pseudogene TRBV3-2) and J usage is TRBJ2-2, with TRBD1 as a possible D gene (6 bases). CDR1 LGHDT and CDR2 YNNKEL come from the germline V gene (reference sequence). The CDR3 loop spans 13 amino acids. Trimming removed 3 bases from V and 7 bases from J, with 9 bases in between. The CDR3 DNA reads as TGTGCCAGCAGCCACAGGGGTTACGGGGAGCTGTTTTTT. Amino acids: CASSHRGYGELFF.

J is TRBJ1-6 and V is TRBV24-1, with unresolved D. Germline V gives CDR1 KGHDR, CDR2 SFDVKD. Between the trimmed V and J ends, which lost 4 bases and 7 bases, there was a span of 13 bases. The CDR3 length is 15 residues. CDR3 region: CATSEDNGENSPLHF. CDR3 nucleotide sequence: TGTGCCACCAGTGAAGACAATGGGGAGAATTCACCCCTCCACTTT.

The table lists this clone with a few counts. CDR3: CSGGGRGHEQFF. The CDR3 bases are TGCAGTGGGGGGGGGCGAGGTCATGAGCAGTTCTTC. V and J are TRBV29-1 and TRBJ2-1, with D tentatively TRBD2 (7 bases). Germline V gene data show CDR1 as SQVTM and CDR2 as ANQGSEA. CDR3 length equals 12 residues.

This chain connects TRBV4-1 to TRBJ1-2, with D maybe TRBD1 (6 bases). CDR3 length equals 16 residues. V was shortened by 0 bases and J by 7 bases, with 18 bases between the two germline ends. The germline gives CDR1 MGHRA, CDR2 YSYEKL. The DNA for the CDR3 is TGCGCCAGCAGCCAAGAGGGCGGCGGGGGGCGGGGTGGCTACACCTTC. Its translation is CASSQEGGGGRGGYTF.

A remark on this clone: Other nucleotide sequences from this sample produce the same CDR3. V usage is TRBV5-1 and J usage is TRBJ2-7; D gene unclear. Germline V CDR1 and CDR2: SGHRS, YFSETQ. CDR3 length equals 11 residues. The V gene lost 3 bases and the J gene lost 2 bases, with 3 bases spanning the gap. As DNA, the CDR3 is TGCGCCAGCAGCTCCACCTACGAGCAGTACTTC. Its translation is CASSSTYEQYF.

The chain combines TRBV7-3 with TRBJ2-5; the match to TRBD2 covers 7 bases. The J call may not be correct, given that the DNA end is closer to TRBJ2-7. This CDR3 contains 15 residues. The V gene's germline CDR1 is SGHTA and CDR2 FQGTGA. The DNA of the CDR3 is TGTGCCAGCAGCTTGGTCGGGGGGAGCTCCTACGAGCAGTACTTC. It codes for CASSLVGGSSYEQYF.

The CDR3 is CAISEVPGLGLRGGITDTQYF. The CDR3, as DNA: TGTGCCATCAGTGAAGTACCCGGACTAGGGTTGCGCGGGGGGATCACAGATACGCAGTATTTT. This sequence joins TRBV10-3 and TRBJ2-3, with 8 bases fitting TRBD2. Germline V lookup: CDR1 ENHRY, CDR2 SYGVKD. The CDR3 covers 21 residues. V trimming: 3 bases; J trimming: 2 bases; junction bases outside the gene matches: 22.

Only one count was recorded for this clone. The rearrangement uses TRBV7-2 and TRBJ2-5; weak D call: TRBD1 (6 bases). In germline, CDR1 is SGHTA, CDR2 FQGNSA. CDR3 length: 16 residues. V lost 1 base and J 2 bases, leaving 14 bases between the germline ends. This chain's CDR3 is CASSLGGQFRQETQYF. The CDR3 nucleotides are TGTGCCAGCAGCTTAGGTGGACAGTTTAGACAAGAGACCCAGTACTTC.

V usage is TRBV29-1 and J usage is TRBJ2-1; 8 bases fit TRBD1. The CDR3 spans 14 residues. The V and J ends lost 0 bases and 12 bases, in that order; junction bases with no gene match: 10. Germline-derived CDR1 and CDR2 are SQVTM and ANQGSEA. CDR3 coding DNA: TGCAGCGTTGAAGAGGCGCAGGGGGCTGGGGGGCAGTTCTTC. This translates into CSVEEAQGAGGQFF.

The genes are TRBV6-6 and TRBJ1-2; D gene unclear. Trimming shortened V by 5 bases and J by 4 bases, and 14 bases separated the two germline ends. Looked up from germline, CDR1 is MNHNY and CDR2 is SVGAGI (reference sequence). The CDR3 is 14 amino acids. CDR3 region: CASSPPVNSYGYTF. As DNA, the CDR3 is TGTGCCAGCAGTCCTCCGGTAAACAGCTATGGCTACACCTTC.

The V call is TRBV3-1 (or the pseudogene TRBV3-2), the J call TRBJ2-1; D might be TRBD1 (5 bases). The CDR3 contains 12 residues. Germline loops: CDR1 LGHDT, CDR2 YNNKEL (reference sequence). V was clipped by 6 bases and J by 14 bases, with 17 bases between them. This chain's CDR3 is CASSSLTKGEFF. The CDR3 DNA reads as TGTGCCAGCAGTTCCCTCACGAAAGGGGAGTTCTTC.

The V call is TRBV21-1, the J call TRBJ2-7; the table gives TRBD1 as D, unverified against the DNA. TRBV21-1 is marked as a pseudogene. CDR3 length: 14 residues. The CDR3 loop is CASSSDRRSYEQYF. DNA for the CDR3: TGTGCCAGCAGCTCGGACAGGCGATCCTACGAGCAGTACTTC.